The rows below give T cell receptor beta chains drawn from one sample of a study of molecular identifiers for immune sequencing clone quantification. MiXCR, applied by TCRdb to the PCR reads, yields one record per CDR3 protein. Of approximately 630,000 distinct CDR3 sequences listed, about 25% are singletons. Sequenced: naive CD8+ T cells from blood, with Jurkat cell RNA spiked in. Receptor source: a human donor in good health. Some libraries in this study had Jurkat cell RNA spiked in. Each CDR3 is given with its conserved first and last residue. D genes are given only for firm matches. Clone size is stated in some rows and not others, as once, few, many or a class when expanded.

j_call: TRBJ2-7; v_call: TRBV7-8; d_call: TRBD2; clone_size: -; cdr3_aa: CASSLVPIGGVSYEQYF; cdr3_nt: TGTGCCAGCAGCTTAGTCCCCATTGGGGGGGTATCCTACGAGCAGTACTTC
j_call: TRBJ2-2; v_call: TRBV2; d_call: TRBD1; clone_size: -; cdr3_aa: CASQGDTGELFF; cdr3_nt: TGTGCCTCCCAGGGGGACACCGGGGAGCTGTTTTTT
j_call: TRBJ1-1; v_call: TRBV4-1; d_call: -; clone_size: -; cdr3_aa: CASSPQLGNTEAFF; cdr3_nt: TGCGCCAGCAGCCCACAATTGGGGAACACTGAAGCTTTCTTT
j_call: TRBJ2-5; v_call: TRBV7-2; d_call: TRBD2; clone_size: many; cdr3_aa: CASSLYGEVSGGETQYF; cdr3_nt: TGTGCCAGCAGCCTATATGGAGAAGTTAGCGGGGGCGAGACCCAGTACTTC
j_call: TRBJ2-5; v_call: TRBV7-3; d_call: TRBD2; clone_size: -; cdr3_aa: CASSFAGGETQYF; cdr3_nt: TGTGCCAGCAGCTTCGCGGGAGGTGAGACCCAGTACTTC
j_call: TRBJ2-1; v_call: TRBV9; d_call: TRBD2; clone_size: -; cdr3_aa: CASSVEGGLDEQFF; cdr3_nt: TGTGCCAGCAGCGTAGAGGGAGGGTTAGATGAGCAGTTCTTC
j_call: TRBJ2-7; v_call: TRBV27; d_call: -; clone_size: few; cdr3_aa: CASGGIAEYEQYF; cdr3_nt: TGTGCCAGCGGGGGGATAGCAGAGTACGAGCAGTACTTC
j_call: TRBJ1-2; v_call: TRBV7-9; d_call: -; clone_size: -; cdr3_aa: CATTGGYYGYTF; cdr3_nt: TGTGCCACCACCGGGGGTTACTATGGCTACACCTTC
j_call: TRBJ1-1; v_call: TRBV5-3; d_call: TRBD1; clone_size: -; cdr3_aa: CASTLSRTGTPNTEAFF; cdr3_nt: TGTGCCAGCACCTTATCCCGGACAGGGACACCGAACACTGAAGCTTTCTTT
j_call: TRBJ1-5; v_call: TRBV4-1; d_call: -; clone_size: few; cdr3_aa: CASSQDYTQPQHF; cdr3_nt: TGCGCCAGCAGCCAAGATTATACCCAGCCCCAGCATTTT